The TCR beta chain described here comes from a study of blood T cells in healthy people across ages. This CDR3 contains 16 residues. Unmatched junction bases numbered 8, after V lost 5 bases and J lost 8 bases. CDR1 is SGHTA and CDR2 is FQGNSA in the germline V gene. Primers used in a second PCR of roughly 7 to 12 cycles were a sample-barcoded 5' primer and a J-beta primer mix. TCRdb reanalysed the 5' RACE reads using MiXCR and keeps one entry per CDR3 protein. The table has about 500,000 distinct CDR3 sequences, 24% seen once; the top ten hold roughly 9.4%. These same data were also listed under a study on T cells of mothers and their children.

The sequenced sample consisted of blood. The receptor was isolated from a boy aged 5-17 years in good health. This chain links TRBV7-2 with TRBJ2-2, with 13 bases that match TRBD2. The CDR3 is CASSDGLAGAGGELFF. For the CDR3, the DNA is TGTGCCAGCAGCGATGGACTAGCGGGGGCGGGTGGGGAGCTGTTTTTT.